This is a list of T cell receptor beta chains from one sample in a study of cytomegalovirus exposure and HLA in healthy donors. The method was immunoSEQ multiplex PCR; TCRdb's version includes in-frame clones alone and lacks a portion of them. Altogether 100,000 to 150,000 clones are present, about 93% being singletons, with the ten largest covering roughly 1.3%. The sample consisted of PBMCs. All receptors come from a woman younger than 30 in good health and CMV-seronegative. Each CDR3 is given with its conserved first and last residue. The D gene is left open where the match is weak. Rows may omit the clone size; those that give it use once, few, many or a size class.

J	V	size	D	CDR3	DNA
TRBJ2-5	TRBV11-2	NA	NA	CASSLATGYQETQYF	TGTGCCAGCAGCTTAGCAACAGGGTACCAAGAGACCCAGTACTTC
TRBJ2-1	TRBV5-1	NA	NA	CASSLGGRLSSYNEQFF	TGCGCCAGCAGCTTGGGAGGTCGGCTAAGCTCCTACAATGAGCAGTTCTTC
TRBJ1-1	TRBV30	once	NA	CAWSGEPRGNTEAFF	TGTGCCTGGAGTGGGGAGCCCCGGGGGAACACTGAAGCTTTCTTT
TRBJ2-3	TRBV6-5	NA	TRBD1	CASTPTGAPDTQYF	TGTGCCAGCACCCCCACAGGGGCACCAGATACGCAGTATTTT
TRBJ1-4	TRBV25-1	NA	NA	CASSGKPSTNEKLFF	TGTGCCAGCAGTGGAAAGCCCTCAACTAATGAAAAACTGTTTTTT
TRBJ2-7	TRBV5-1	NA	NA	CASSLRGYEQYF	TGCGCCAGCAGCTTAAGGGGCTACGAGCAGTACTTC
TRBJ2-5	TRBV7-2	NA	TRBD2	CASSLSGSRETQYF	TGTGCCAGCAGCTTGAGCGGGAGTCGAGAGACCCAGTACTTC
TRBJ2-1	TRBV6-6	once	TRBD2	CATGGASSYNEQFF	TGTGCCACCGGGGGGGCTAGTTCGTACAATGAGCAGTTCTTC
TRBJ1-1	TRBV19	NA	NA	CASSAALGGAFF	TGTGCCAGTAGTGCAGCGCTCGGGGGAGCTTTCTTT
TRBJ2-1	TRBV19	NA	NA	CASSERGLSYNEQFF	TGTGCCAGTAGCGAGAGGGGACTTTCCTACAATGAGCAGTTCTTC
TRBJ2-5	TRBV28	NA	TRBD1	CASRGDRGLLGTQYF	TGTGCCAGCAGGGGGGACAGGGGTCTATTAGGGACCCAGTACTTC
TRBJ1-1	TRBV7-2	NA	NA	CASSTQRVNTEAFF	TGTGCCAGCAGCACCCAGAGGGTTAACACTGAAGCTTTCTTT
TRBJ1-1	TRBV19	NA	TRBD1	CASRGTGARAEAFF	TGTGCCAGTAGGGGGACAGGGGCTAGGGCTGAAGCTTTCTTT
TRBJ1-1	TRBV29-1	NA	NA	CSALGHPINTEAFF	TGCAGCGCCCTTGGACACCCGATAAACACTGAAGCTTTCTTT
TRBJ2-7	TRBV28	NA	TRBD1	CASSLIGGSFEQYF	TGTGCCAGCAGTTTAATAGGGGGCTCCTTCGAGCAGTACTTC
TRBJ1-1	TRBV30	NA	NA	CACHSLGHTEAFF	TGTGCCTGCCATAGTCTTGGTCACACTGAAGCTTTCTTT
TRBJ2-7	TRBV18	NA	TRBD1	CASSANEVDRGTEQYF	TGTGCCAGCTCCGCGAATGAGGTGGACAGGGGGACCGAGCAGTACTTC
TRBJ1-5	TRBV5-1	NA	NA	CASSPGDGGGNQPQHF	TGCGCCAGCAGCCCGGGTGATGGGGGGGGCAATCAGCCCCAGCATTTT
TRBJ2-3	TRBV9	NA	NA	CASSVDGGTDTQYF	TGTGCCAGCAGCGTAGACGGGGGCACAGATACGCAGTATTTT
TRBJ1-6	TRBV4-1	NA	NA	CASSQGVRDRNSPLHF	TGCGCCAGCAGCCAAGGAGTCCGAGACAGGAATTCACCCCTCCACTTT
TRBJ1-2	TRBV5-1	NA	NA	CASSLASDTRLTGYTF	TGCGCCAGCAGCTTGGCCTCAGACACTAGACTTACTGGCTACACCTTC
TRBJ2-1	TRBV6-5	NA	NA	CASSDSLYNEQFF	TGTGCCAGCAGCGACTCATTGTACAATGAGCAGTTCTTC
TRBJ2-5	TRBV15	NA	NA	CATSRDQGPQETQYF	TGTGCCACCAGCAGAGATCAGGGGCCCCAAGAGACCCAGTACTTC
TRBJ2-5	TRBV6-5	NA	TRBD1	CASSYSPGGRETQYF	TGTGCCAGCAGTTACTCTCCAGGGGGTAGAGAGACCCAGTACTTC
TRBJ2-1	TRBV5-1	NA	NA	CASSLGRLNVGDEQFF	TGCGCCAGCAGCTTGGGGCGCCTAAACGTGGGCGATGAGCAGTTCTTC
TRBJ1-1	TRBV29-1	NA	NA	CSVVDYRVQAEAFF	TGCAGCGTTGTGGATTACAGGGTACAAGCTGAAGCTTTCTTT
TRBJ2-3	TRBV9	NA	TRBD2	CASSRTSGSTDTQYF	TGTGCCAGCAGCCGGACTAGCGGCAGCACAGATACGCAGTATTTT
TRBJ1-5	TRBV28	NA	NA	CASSLGQFDQPQHF	TGTGCCAGCAGTTTAGGTCAGTTCGATCAGCCCCAGCATTTT
TRBJ1-1	TRBV30	once	NA	CAWGLTNTEAFF	TGTGCCTGGGGACTCACTAACACTGAAGCTTTCTTT
TRBJ2-7	TRBV7-6	NA	NA	CASSLAAQGINEQYF	TGTGCCAGCAGCTTAGCGGCGCAGGGGATTAACGAGCAGTACTTC
TRBJ1-2	TRBV27	NA	NA	CASSERGYGYTF	TGTGCCAGCAGCGAAAGGGGTTATGGCTACACCTTC
TRBJ2-1	TRBV5-1	NA	TRBD2	CASSPPREKYNEQFF	TGCGCCAGCAGCCCTCCGCGGGAGAAATACAATGAGCAGTTCTTC
TRBJ2-1	TRBV28	NA	NA	CASSFSNNEQFF	TGTGCCAGCAGTTTTTCTAACAATGAGCAGTTCTTC
TRBJ1-2	TRBV5-6	once	TRBD1	CASSWDRDRVFYGYTF	TGTGCCAGCAGCTGGGACCGGGACAGGGTTTTCTATGGCTACACCTTC
TRBJ1-6	TRBV5-4	NA	TRBD1	CASSSGTGWDSPLHF	TGTGCCAGCAGCTCCGGGACAGGGTGGGATTCACCCCTCCACTTT
TRBJ2-2	TRBV9	NA	TRBD2	CASSVTSGNTGELFF	TGTGCCAGCAGCGTAACTAGCGGAAACACCGGGGAGCTGTTTTTT
TRBJ1-3	TRBV6-6	NA	NA	CASSYLASGNTIYF	TGTGCCAGCAGTTATTTAGCATCTGGAAACACCATATATTTT
TRBJ1-1	TRBV7-2	NA	NA	CASSLQVQSEAFF	TGTGCCAGCAGCTTACAGGTCCAGTCTGAAGCTTTCTTT
TRBJ1-4	TRBV4-1	NA	NA	CASSQVGQGREKLFF	TGCGCCAGCAGCCAAGTGGGGCAGGGGCGGGAAAAACTGTTTTTT
TRBJ1-1	TRBV27	NA	TRBD1	CASSFTHRGTEAFF	TGTGCCAGCAGTTTCACTCACAGGGGAACTGAAGCTTTCTTT
TRBJ2-7	TRBV18	NA	TRBD1	CASAAGQGSYEQYF	TGTGCCAGTGCCGCGGGACAGGGATCCTACGAGCAGTACTTC
TRBJ2-3	TRBV4-2	once	TRBD2	CASSSTLIAGTFTDTQYF	TGTGCCAGCAGCTCAACCCTCATAGCGGGGACCTTCACAGATACGCAGTATTTT
TRBJ1-5	TRBV6-6	NA	NA	CASSPHSPYSNQPQHF	TGTGCCAGCAGCCCCCACAGCCCCTATAGCAATCAGCCCCAGCATTTT
TRBJ1-1	TRBV28	NA	NA	CASSHFAEAFF	TGTGCCAGCAGCCATTTTGCTGAAGCTTTCTTT
TRBJ1-4	TRBV18	NA	NA	CASSPGSREKLFF	TGTGCCAGCTCACCGGGGAGTCGGGAAAAACTGTTTTTT
TRBJ2-3	TRBV5-1	NA	TRBD2	CASSLGGLAGETDTQYF	TGCGCCAGCAGCTTGGGAGGCCTAGCGGGGGAGACAGATACGCAGTATTTT